This entry is about one TCR beta chain. What it binds is unknown. This sample is drawn from a study of graft-versus-host responses after intestinal transplantation. This CDR3 comprises 15 residues. Sequenced by immunoSEQ multiplex PCR; TCRdb stores in-frame clones only, minus some. Among tens of thousands of clones, roughly 90% were seen once, and the ten largest hold 0.62%. Study-level findings and limits: The presence of high graft-versus-host to host-versus-graft clonal ratios in allografts characterized patients with graft-donor T cell macrochimerism. Circulating GvH clones peaking coincided with falling HvG clones soon after transplant. GvH clones detected in recipient marrow included some appearing first in ileum or blood.

V usage is TRBV21-1 and J usage is TRBJ1-2; the table's D call of TRBD1 was not tested on the DNA. TRBV21-1 is marked as a pseudogene. The sequencing used unstimulated CD4+ T cells sorted from spleen or lymph node cells, collected before transplant. The sequence came from a human donor who was the organ donor for an intestinal transplant. The CDR3 spells CASSARDRELEGYTF. The CDR3 region has the DNA TGTGCCAGCAGCGCCCGGGACAGGGAACTGGAAGGCTACACCTTC.